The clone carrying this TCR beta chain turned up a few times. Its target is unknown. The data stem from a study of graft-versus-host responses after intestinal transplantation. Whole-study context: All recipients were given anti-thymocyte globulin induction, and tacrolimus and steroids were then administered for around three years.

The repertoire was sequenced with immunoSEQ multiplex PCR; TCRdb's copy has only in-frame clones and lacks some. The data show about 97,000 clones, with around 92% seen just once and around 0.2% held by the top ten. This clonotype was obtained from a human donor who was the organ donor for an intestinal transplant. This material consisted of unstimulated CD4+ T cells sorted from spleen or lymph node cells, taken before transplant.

The CDR3 region is CASRESSGNTIYF. The CDR3 DNA reads as TGTGCCAGCAGGGAGAGCTCTGGAAACACCATATATTTT. The chain recombines TRBV2 with TRBJ1-3; unclear D gene. CDR1 is SNHLY and CDR2 is FYNNEI in the germline V gene. The germline V and J ends were trimmed by 6 bases and 0 bases, with 6 bases remaining between them. The CDR3 is made up of 13 amino acids.